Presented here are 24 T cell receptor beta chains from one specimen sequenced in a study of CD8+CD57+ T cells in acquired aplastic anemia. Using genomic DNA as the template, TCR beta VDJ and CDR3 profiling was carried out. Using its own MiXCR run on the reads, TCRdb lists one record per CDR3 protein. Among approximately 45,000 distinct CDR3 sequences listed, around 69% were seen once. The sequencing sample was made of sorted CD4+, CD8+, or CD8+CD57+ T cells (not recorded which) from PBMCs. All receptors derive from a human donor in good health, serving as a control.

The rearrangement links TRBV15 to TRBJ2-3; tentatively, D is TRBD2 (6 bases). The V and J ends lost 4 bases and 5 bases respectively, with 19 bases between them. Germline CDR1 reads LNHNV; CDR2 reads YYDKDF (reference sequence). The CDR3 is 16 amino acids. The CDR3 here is CATSTELERAGDTQYF. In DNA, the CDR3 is TGTGCCACCAGCACAGAGTTGGAGCGAGCGGGAGATACGCAGTATTTT.

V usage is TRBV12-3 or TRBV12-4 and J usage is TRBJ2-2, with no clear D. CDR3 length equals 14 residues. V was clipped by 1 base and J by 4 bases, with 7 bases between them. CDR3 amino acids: CASSLVRRTGELFF. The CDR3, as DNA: TGTGCCAGCAGTTTAGTCCGTCGCACCGGGGAGCTGTTTTTT.

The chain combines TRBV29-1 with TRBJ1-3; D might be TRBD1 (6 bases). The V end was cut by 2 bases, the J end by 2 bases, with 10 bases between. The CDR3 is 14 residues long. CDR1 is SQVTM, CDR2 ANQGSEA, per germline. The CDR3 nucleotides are TGCAGCGTTGAAAGGGGGGGCCCTGGAAACACCATATATTTT. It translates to CSVERGGPGNTIYF.

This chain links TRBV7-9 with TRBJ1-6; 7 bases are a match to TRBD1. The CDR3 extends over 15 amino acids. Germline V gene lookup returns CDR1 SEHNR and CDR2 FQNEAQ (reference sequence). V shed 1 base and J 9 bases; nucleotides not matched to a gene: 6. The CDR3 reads CASSLEGAPGSPLHF. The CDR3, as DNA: TGTGCCAGCAGCTTAGAGGGGGCCCCTGGTTCACCCCTCCACTTT.

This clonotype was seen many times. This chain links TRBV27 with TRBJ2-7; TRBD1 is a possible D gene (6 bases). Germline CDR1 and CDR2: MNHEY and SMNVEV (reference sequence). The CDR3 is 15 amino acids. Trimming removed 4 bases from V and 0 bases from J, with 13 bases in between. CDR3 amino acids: CASSSTTGYSYEQYF. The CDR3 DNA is TGTGCCAGCAGTTCGACAACAGGGTACTCCTACGAGCAGTACTTC.

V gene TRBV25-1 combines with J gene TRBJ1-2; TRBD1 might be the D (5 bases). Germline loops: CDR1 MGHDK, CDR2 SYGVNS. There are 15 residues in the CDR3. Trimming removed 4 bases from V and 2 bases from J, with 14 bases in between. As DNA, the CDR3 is TGTGCCAGCAGTGCCTCTTGGGGCAGCAACTATGGCTACACCTTC. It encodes CASSASWGSNYGYTF.

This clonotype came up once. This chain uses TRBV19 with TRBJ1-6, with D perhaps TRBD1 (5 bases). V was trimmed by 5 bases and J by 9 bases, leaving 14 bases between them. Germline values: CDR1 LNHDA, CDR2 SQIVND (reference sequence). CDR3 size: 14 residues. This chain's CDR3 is CASSPDRKASPLHF. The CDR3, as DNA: TGTGCCAGTAGTCCAGACAGAAAAGCTTCACCCCTCCACTTT.

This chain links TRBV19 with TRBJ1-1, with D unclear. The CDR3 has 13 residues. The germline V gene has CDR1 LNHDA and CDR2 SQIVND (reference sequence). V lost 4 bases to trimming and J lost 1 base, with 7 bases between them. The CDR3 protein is CASSKAPNTEAFF. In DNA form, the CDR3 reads TGTGCCAGTAGTAAAGCACCGAACACTGAAGCTTTCTTT. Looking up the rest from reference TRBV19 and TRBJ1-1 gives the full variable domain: DGGITQSPKYLFRKEGQNVTLSCEQNLNHDAMYWYRQDPGQGLRLIYYSQIVNDFQKGDIAEGYSVSREKKESFPLTVTSAQKNPTAFYLCASSKAPNTEAFFGQGTRLTVV.

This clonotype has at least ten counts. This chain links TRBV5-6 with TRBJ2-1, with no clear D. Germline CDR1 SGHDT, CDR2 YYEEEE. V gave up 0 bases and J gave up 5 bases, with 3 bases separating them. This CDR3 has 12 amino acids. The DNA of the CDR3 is TGTGCCAGCAGCTTGGGGGACAATGAGCAGTTCTTC. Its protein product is CASSLGDNEQFF. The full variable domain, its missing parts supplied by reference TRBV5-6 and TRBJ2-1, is DAGVTQSPTHLIKTRGQQVTLRCSPKSGHDTVSWYQQALGQGPQFIFQYYEEEERQRGNFPDRFSGHQFPNYSSELNVNALLLGDSALYLCASSLGDNEQFFGPGTRLTVL.

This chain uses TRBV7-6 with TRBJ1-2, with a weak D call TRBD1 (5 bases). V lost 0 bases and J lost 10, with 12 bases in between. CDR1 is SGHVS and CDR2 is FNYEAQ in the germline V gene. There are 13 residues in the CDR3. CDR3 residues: CASSLARQGDYTF. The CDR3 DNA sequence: TGTGCCAGCAGCTTAGCTCGTCAGGGAGACTACACCTTC.

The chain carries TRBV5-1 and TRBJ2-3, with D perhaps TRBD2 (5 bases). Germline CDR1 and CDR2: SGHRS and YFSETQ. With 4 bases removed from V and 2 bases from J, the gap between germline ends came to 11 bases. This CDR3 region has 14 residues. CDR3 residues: CASSMRTDTDTQYF. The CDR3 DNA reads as TGCGCCAGCAGCATGCGGACTGACACAGATACGCAGTATTTT.

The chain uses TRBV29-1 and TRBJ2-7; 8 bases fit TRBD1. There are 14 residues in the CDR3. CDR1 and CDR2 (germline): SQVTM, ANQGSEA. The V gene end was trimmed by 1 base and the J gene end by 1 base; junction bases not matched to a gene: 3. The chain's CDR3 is CSVEVRTGSYEQYF. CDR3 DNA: TGCAGCGTTGAAGTCCGGACAGGGTCCTACGAGCAGTACTTC.

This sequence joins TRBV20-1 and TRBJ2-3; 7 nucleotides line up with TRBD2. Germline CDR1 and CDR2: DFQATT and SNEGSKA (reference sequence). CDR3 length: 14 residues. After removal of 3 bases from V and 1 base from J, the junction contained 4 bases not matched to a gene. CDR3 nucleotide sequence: TGCAGTGCTAGGGAACGGGAGGGCACAGATACGCAGTATTTT. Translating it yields CSAREREGTDTQYF.

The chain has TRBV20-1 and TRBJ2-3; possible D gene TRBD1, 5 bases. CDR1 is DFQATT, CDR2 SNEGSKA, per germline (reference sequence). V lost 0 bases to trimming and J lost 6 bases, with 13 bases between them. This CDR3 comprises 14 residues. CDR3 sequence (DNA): TGCAGTGCTAGAGAACCCAGGGTGGGGGATACGCAGTATTTT. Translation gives CSAREPRVGDTQYF.

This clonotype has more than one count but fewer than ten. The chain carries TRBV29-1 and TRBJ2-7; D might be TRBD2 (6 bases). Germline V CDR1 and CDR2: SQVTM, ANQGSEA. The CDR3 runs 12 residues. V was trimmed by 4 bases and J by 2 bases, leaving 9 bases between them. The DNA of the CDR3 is TGCAGCGTTGTTGCGGGGACCTACGAGCAGTACTTC. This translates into CSVVAGTYEQYF.

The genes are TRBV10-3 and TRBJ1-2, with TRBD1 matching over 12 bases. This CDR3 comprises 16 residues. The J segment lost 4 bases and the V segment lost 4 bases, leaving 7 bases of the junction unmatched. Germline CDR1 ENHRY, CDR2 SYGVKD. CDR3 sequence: CAISGDRGLEAYGYTF. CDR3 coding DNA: TGTGCCATCAGTGGGGACAGGGGGCTAGAGGCCTATGGCTACACCTTC.

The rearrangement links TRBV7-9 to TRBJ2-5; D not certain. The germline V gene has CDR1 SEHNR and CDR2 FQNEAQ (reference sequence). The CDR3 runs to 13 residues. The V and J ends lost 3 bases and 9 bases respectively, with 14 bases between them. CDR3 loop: CASSLSEGAAQYF. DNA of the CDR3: TGTGCCAGCAGCTTGAGTGAAGGCGCGGCCCAGTACTTC.

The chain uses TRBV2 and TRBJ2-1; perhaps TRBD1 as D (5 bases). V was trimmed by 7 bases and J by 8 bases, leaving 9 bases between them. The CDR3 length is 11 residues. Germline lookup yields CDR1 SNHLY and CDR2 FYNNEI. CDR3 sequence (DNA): TGTGCCAGCATAGGGGTAGATGAGCAGTTCTTC. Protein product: CASIGVDEQFF.

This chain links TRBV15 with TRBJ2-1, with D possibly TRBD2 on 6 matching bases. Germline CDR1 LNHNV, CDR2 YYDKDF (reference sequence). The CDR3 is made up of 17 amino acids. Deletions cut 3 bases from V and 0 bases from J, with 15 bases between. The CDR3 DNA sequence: TGTGCCACCAGCAGGGAGGGTGGGGTCTCCTCCTACAATGAGCAGTTCTTC. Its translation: CATSREGGVSSYNEQFF.

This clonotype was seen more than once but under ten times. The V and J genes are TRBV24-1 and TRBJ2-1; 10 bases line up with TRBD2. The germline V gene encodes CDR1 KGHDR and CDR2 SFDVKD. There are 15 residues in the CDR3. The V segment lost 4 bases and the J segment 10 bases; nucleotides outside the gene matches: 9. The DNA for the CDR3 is TGTGCCACCAGTGACTCCCTCGGACTAGCGGAGGAGCAGTTCTTC. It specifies CATSDSLGLAEEQFF.

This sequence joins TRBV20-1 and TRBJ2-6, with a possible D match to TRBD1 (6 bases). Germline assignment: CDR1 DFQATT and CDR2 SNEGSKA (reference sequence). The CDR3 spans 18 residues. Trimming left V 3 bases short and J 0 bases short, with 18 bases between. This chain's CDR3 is CSASTYEDSFSGANVLTF. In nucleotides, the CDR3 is TGCAGTGCTAGTACGTACGAGGACAGTTTCTCTGGGGCCAACGTCCTGACTTTC.

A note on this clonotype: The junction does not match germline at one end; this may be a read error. CDR3 DNA: TGTACCAGCAGTACGGGAGGCAGTCCCACAGATACGCAGTATTTT. Residues: CTSSTGGSPTDTQYF. V gene TRBV6-4 combines with J gene TRBJ2-3; TRBD2 aligns across 7 bases. Germline assignment: CDR1 MRHNA and CDR2 SNTAGT. The CDR3 is made up of 15 amino acids.

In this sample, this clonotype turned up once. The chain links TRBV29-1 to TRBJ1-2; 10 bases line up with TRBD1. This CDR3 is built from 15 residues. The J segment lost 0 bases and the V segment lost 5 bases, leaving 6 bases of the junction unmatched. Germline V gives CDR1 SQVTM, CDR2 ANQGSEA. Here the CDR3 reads CSVTGTGVTNYGYTF. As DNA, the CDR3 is TGCAGCGTTACCGGGACAGGGGTAACTAACTATGGCTACACCTTC.

CDR3 sequence: CAIGTGGTEAFF. The CDR3 DNA sequence: TGTGCCATCGGGACAGGCGGCACTGAAGCTTTCTTT. V gene TRBV7-8 combines with J gene TRBJ1-1; 8 bases map to TRBD1. Germline V gene lookup returns CDR1 SGHVS and CDR2 FQNEAQ. CDR3 length: 12 residues. With 10 bases clipped from V and 4 bases from J, the junction kept 5 bases outside the gene matches.